The present T cell receptor beta chain was sequenced within a study of blood T cell repertoires in COVID-19 (dated by TCRdb to about 2020). Regarding the complete study: Samples from collaborators originated in the United States, Italy and Spain and spanned both the acute and convalescent phases of COVID-19. The material from the prospective study consisted of cDNA or gDNA derived from T cells, B-cell-depleted T cells, or PBMCs. Subjects who had been exposed to COVID-19, were actively infected with it, or had recovered from it provided the deeply sampled blood TCRbeta repertoires that made up the dataset. The repertoires were released in a freely available public database meant as a resource for research on the immune response to SARS-CoV-2. Samples were obtained from the ongoing ImmuneRACE study (first 160 participants) and from about 1,300 subjects provided by 6 global collaborators. The sample metadata nearly always contained a de-identified subject ID, COVID-19 status, age in years and sex. HLA class I and class II types, where available, came from metadata supplied by the sample provider rather than from assay-based typing. General findings and caveats noted by the study authors: Clinical and demographic metadata were provided uncurated, with the amount varying by source and participant.

Notes on this clone: What this receptor recognizes is not known. Per-base qualities were not stored, and no clone one base away is much larger.

Whole blood was collected in K2EDTA tubes by collaborating institutions according to the institutions' own protocols. For TCRbeta analysis, collaborators shipped samples in one of three forms: frozen whole blood, isolated PBMCs, or DNA extracted from either of those sample types. TCRbeta CDR3 regions were amplified from genomic DNA using the immunoSEQ Assay, a bias-controlled multiplex PCR. Per the source publication's procedure: The number of nucleated cells in each sample was estimated by amplification of reference gene primers within the assay. To quantify the absolute abundance of each unique TCRbeta CDR3 rearrangement, sequence reads were collapsed and filtered. For each sample, productive Simpson clonality was calculated as the square root of Simpson's diversity index across productive rearrangements. The clones in this table, taken by TCRdb from immuneACCESS, are in-frame only. Not every clone is retained; where verified, under half of the shortfall comes from an unresolved V gene, and the cause of the rest is unknown. The DNA gave D and trimming, while V, J and clone size come from that table. The sample includes about 180,000 clones, with around 87% observed a single time. The ten largest clones represent roughly 2.5% of the sample.

CDR1 and CDR2 are read off the germline V gene as LGHNA and YNFKEQ. The CDR3, cysteine through phenylalanine, is 15 amino acids long. CDR3 DNA only is kept here, 45 bases in frame from base 1. V is clipped by 0 bases and J by 3 bases, and the sequence between their germline boundaries is 12 bases long. The chain couples TRBV4-2 to TRBJ2-7; TRBD1 is a weak D gene call, 6 bases matching. This TCR came from a middle-aged man with active or convalescent COVID-19. Specimen: peripheral blood. The CDR3 protein: CASSQDGNRDYEQYF. The bases read TGTGCCAGCAGCCAAGATGGTAACAGGGACTACGAGCAGTACTTC.